The 3 T cell receptor beta chains below were found in one sample sequenced in a study of PD-L1 blockade in urothelial cancer. Sequenced by immunoSEQ multiplex PCR; TCRdb stores in-frame clones only, minus some. This table has tens of thousands of clones, 65% to 85% appearing once. Sample time point: pretreatment peripheral blood. Sequenced here: PBMCs, sampled around atezolizumab (anti-PD-L1) treatment. These receptors were obtained from a woman in her seventies with urothelial cancer.

This clone was detected a few times. V usage is TRBV18 and J usage is TRBJ1-5; 12 nucleotides align to TRBD1. J gave up 6 bases and V 2 bases, and 2 bases lay outside the gene matches. This CDR3 region has 15 residues. Germline V gene data show CDR1 as KGHSH and CDR2 as LQKENI. CDR3 sequence: CASSPGTGGPQPQHF. CDR3 coding DNA: TGTGCCAGCTCACCAGGGACAGGGGGCCCTCAGCCCCAGCATTTT.

This chain uses TRBV6-6 with TRBJ1-1; D not certain. V shed 9 bases and J shed 1 base, with 6 bases lying between them. Germline V gene sequence: CDR1 MNHNY, CDR2 SVGAGI (reference sequence). The CDR3 extends over 11 amino acids. The CDR3: CASEQNTEAFF. CDR3 bases: TGTGCCAGTGAACAGAACACTGAAGCTTTCTTT.

V gene TRBV5-1 combines with J gene TRBJ2-2, with D perhaps TRBD1 (7 bases). This CDR3 comprises 16 residues. The V gene lost 1 base and the J gene lost 3 bases, with 13 bases spanning the gap. The germline V gene encodes CDR1 SGHRS and CDR2 YFSETQ. The CDR3 protein is CASSLNGGGDTGELFF. For the CDR3, the DNA is TGCGCCAGCAGCTTGAATGGAGGGGGCGACACCGGGGAGCTGTTTTTT.